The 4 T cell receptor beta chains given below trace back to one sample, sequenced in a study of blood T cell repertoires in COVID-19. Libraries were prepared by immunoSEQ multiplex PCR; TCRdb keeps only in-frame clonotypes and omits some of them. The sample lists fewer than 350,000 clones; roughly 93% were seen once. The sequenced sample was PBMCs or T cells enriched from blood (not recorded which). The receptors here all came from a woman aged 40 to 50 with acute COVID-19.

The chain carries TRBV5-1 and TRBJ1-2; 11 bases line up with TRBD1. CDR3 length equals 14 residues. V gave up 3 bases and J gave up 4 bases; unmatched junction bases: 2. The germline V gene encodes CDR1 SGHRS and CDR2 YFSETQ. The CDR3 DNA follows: TGCGCCAGCAGCTACGGGACAGGGGGCTATGGCTACACCTTC. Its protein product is CASSYGTGGYGYTF. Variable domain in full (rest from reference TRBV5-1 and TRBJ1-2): KAGVTQTPRYLIKTRGQQVTLSCSPISGHRSVSWYQQTPGQGLQFLFEYFSETQRNKGNFPGRFSGRQFSNSRSEMNVSTLELGDSALYLCASSYGTGGYGYTFGSGTRLTVV.

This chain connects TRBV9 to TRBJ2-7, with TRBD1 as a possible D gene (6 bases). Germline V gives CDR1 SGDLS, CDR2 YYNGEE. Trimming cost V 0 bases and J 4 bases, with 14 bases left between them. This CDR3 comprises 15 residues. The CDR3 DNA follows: TGTGCCAGCAGCGTAGCAACAGGGTCTCAATACGAGCAGTACTTC. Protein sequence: CASSVATGSQYEQYF.

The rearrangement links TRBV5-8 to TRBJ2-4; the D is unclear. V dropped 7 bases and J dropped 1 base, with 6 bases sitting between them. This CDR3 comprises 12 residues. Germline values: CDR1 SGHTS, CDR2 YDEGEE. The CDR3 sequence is CASYRAKNIQYF. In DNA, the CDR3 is TGTGCCAGCTATCGGGCCAAAAACATTCAGTACTTC.

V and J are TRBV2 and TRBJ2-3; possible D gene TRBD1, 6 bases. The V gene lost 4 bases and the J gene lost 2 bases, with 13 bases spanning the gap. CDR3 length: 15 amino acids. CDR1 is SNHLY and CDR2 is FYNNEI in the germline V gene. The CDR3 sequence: CASSANREITDTQYF. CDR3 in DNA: TGTGCCAGCAGTGCCAACAGGGAGATCACAGATACGCAGTATTTT.